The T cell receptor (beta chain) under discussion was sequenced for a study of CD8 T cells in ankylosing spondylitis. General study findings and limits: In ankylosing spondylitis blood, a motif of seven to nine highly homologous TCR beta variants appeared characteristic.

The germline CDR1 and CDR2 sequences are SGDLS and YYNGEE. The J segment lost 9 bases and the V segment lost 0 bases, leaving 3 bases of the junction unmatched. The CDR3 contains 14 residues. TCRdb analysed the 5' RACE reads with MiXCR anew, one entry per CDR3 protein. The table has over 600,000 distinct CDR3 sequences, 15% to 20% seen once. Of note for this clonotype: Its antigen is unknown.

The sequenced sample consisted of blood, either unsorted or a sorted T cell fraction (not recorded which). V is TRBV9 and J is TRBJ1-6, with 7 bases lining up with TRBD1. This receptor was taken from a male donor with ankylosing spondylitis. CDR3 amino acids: CASSVGQGGSPLHF. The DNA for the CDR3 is TGTGCCAGCAGCGTAGGACAGGGTGGTTCACCCCTCCACTTT.